These 20 T cell receptor beta chains came from one sample sequenced in a study of shared T cell receptors in the human thymus. Sequencing was performed with immunoSEQ multiplex PCR; in TCRdb, only in-frame clones are kept and a portion is missing. The sample holds hundreds of thousands of clones, around 95% seen once. The specimen sequenced was thymocytes. All receptors come from a human donor.

This clone appeared a single time. The rearrangement joins TRBV28 to TRBJ1-4, with 8 bases lining up with TRBD1. After removal of 6 bases from V and 7 bases from J, the junction contained 13 bases not matched to a gene. Germline V CDR1 and CDR2: MDHEN, SYDVKM. CDR3 size: 16 residues. The CDR3 coding sequence is TGTGCCAGCAGCTCCGCCCCGACAGGGGAGGTTGAAAAACTGTTTTTT. Translation gives CASSSAPTGEVEKLFF.

This rearrangement joins TRBV7-2 to TRBJ2-5; the match to TRBD2 covers 12 bases. The CDR3 runs 16 residues. Germline V gene data show CDR1 as SGHTA and CDR2 as FQGNSA. Losses at the gene ends were 2 bases for V and 4 bases for J; bases not matched to a gene: 5. Here the CDR3 DNA reads TGTGCCAGCAGCTTATTCGGACTAGCGGGACGAGAGACCCAGTACTTC. This translates into CASSLFGLAGRETQYF.

V usage is TRBV19 and J usage is TRBJ1-1, with a tentative D call TRBD1 (6 bases). The CDR3 is made up of 14 amino acids. Trimming took 7 bases from V and 4 from J, leaving 16 bases between them. Germline CDR1 and CDR2: LNHDA and SQIVND (reference sequence). CDR3 sequence reads: CASIGGASGTEAFF. In nucleotides, the CDR3 is TGTGCCAGTATCGGGGGGGCTAGCGGCACTGAAGCTTTCTTT.

This clone occurred a few times. The V and J genes are TRBV28 and TRBJ1-1, with 8 bases lining up with TRBD1. Germline V gives CDR1 MDHEN, CDR2 SYDVKM. V dropped 4 bases and J dropped 5; count of bases not matched to a gene: 6. The CDR3 runs to 14 residues. The CDR3 is CASSCRGRVTEAFF. The DNA for the CDR3 is TGTGCCAGCAGTTGCAGGGGGCGCGTGACTGAAGCTTTCTTT.

This chain uses TRBV7-9 with TRBJ1-2, with unresolved D. The germline gives CDR1 SEHNR, CDR2 FQNEAQ (reference sequence). The V end lost 1 base, the J end lost 4 bases, and 16 bases lay between the germline ends. This CDR3 spans 16 amino acids. The CDR3 bases are TGTGCCAGCAGCTTAGTATCGGGGAGCGCAGGCTATGGCTACACCTTC. Protein product: CASSLVSGSAGYGYTF.

The V and J genes are TRBV5-5 and TRBJ1-3; D gene unclear. Germline CDR1 and CDR2: SGHKS and YYEKEE (reference sequence). Deletions cut 0 bases from V and 0 bases from J, with 7 bases between. The CDR3 is 15 amino acids. CDR3 amino acids: CASSLVGSSGNTIYF. The CDR3 DNA reads as TGTGCCAGCAGCTTGGTTGGCAGCTCTGGAAACACCATATATTTT.

V and J are TRBV7-8 and TRBJ2-7; D gene ambiguous. The V end was cut by 5 bases, the J end by 6 bases, with 11 bases between. CDR3 size: 12 residues. Germline V gene sequence: CDR1 SGHVS, CDR2 FQNEAQ. CDR3 coding DNA: TGTGCCAGCAGCCCCGGAGTCGGCGAGCAGTACTTC. Its protein product is CASSPGVGEQYF.

This clone was found once. The chain is built from TRBV7-8 and TRBJ2-1; perhaps TRBD2 as D (7 bases). Trimming pared 1 base from V and 1 base from J, leaving 20 bases between. This CDR3 comprises 19 residues. Germline CDR1 and CDR2: SGHVS and FQNEAQ. CDR3 bases: TGTGCCAGCAGCTTAGGGATATGGGGGGGGCTAGGGTCCTACAATGAGCAGTTCTTC. Its protein is CASSLGIWGGLGSYNEQFF.

The chain couples TRBV6-5 to TRBJ2-5; 7 bases match TRBD2. Unmatched junction bases numbered 7, after V lost 7 bases and J lost 5 bases. The germline V gene has CDR1 MNHEY and CDR2 SVGAGI. The CDR3 spans 13 residues. The chain's CDR3 is CASTRGGDETQYF. The CDR3 region has the DNA TGTGCCAGCACCCGGGGAGGGGATGAGACCCAGTACTTC.

This chain links TRBV4-1 with TRBJ2-7; TRBD2 aligns across 8 bases. Germline V gene lookup returns CDR1 MGHRA and CDR2 YSYEKL. J lost 12 bases, V lost 4 bases, and 11 bases had no gene match. CDR3 length equals 13 residues. CDR3 DNA sequence: TGCGCCAGCAGCCCTCCGGGACTAGAAATTCCGTACTTC. Protein: CASSPPGLEIPYF.

The chain employs TRBV28 and TRBJ2-7; TRBD2 is a possible D gene (5 bases). Germline V lookup: CDR1 MDHEN, CDR2 SYDVKM. The CDR3 consists of 12 residues. Trimming stripped 6 bases from V and 0 bases from J, with 6 bases between. Written as DNA, the CDR3 is TGTGCCAGCAGCCGGGGCTCCTACGAGCAGTACTTC. Amino acid sequence: CASSRGSYEQYF.

The rearrangement links TRBV27 to TRBJ1-5, with D unclear. Germline CDR1 is MNHEY and CDR2 is SMNVEV (reference sequence). The V gene lost 7 bases and the J gene lost 0 bases, with 7 bases spanning the gap. The CDR3 totals 13 residues. CDR3 DNA: TGTGCCAGCAAGGCATATAGCAATCAGCCCCAGCATTTT. Protein product: CASKAYSNQPQHF.

This chain joins TRBV2 and TRBJ1-2, with D uncertain. This CDR3 is built from 10 residues. Germline V CDR1 and CDR2: SNHLY, FYNNEI. V was trimmed by 3 bases and J by 7 bases, leaving 3 bases between them. DNA for the CDR3: TGTGCCAGCAGTGACGGTGGCTACACCTTC. Translated: CASSDGGYTF.

This clone was detected once. The CDR3 DNA is TGTGCCAGCAGCGCTTTGTCGAACTACGAGCAGTACTTC. Translation: CASSALSNYEQYF. The chain combines TRBV11-2 with TRBJ2-7; no reliable D call. The CDR3 spans 13 residues. The V and J ends lost 5 bases and 3 bases respectively, with 11 bases between them. CDR1 SGHAT and CDR2 FQNNGV come from the germline V gene.

The chain joins TRBV15 to TRBJ1-2, with TRBD1 matching over 7 bases. J lost 6 bases, V lost 3 bases, and 13 bases had no gene match. The CDR3 has 16 residues. Germline CDR1 reads LNHNV; CDR2 reads YYDKDF (reference sequence). CDR3 DNA sequence: TGTGCCACCAGCAGGGGCTCAGGGGGAAATCGCAATGGCTACACCTTC. This encodes CATSRGSGGNRNGYTF. The variable domain in full, with the rest retrieved from reference TRBV15 and TRBJ1-2, is DAMVIQNPRYQVTQFGKPVTLSCSQTLNHNVMYWYQQKSSQAPKLLFHYYDKDFNNEADTPDNFQSRRPNTSFCFLDIRSPGLGDTAMYLCATSRGSGGNRNGYTFGSGTRLTVV.

The CDR3 coding sequence is TGTGCCAGCAGCTTCCTCGGGCAGCCCCAGCATTTT. Protein sequence: CASSFLGQPQHF. The J gene is TRBJ1-5, the V gene TRBV5-6, with D uncertain. The CDR3 has 12 residues. CDR1 and CDR2 (germline): SGHDT, YYEEEE. Between the trimmed V and J ends, which lost 2 bases and 7 bases, there was a span of 7 bases.

This chain connects TRBV5-6 to TRBJ1-2; 7 nucleotides match TRBD1. V trimming: 4 bases; J trimming: 8 bases; junction bases outside the gene matches: 11. The CDR3 length is 14 residues. Germline loops: CDR1 SGHDT, CDR2 YYEEEE. CDR3 DNA: TGTGCCAGCAGCCCAAACAGGGGAATTGCGGGCTACACCTTC. Residues: CASSPNRGIAGYTF.

The J gene is TRBJ1-5, the V gene TRBV30, with 9 bases that match TRBD1. The CDR3 loop spans 14 amino acids. Germline V CDR1 and CDR2: GTSNPN, SVGIG (reference sequence). The V and J ends lost 5 bases and 1 base, in that order; junction bases with no gene match: 3. CDR3 in amino acids: CAWRTGGSNQPQHF. CDR3 nucleotides: TGTGCCTGGCGCACAGGGGGCAGCAATCAGCCCCAGCATTTT.

This sequence joins TRBV5-1 and TRBJ2-7; 7 nucleotides match TRBD2. The CDR3 spans 17 residues. CDR1 and CDR2 (germline): SGHRS, YFSETQ. V lost 3 bases to trimming and J lost 1 base; unmatched junction nucleotides: 13. CDR3 DNA sequence: TGCGCCAGCAGCTACTCCGCAGCCCGCGGGAGTTCCTACGAGCAGTACTTC. This codes for CASSYSAARGSSYEQYF. The whole variable domain, filled in from reference TRBV5-1 and TRBJ2-7, reads KAGVTQTPRYLIKTRGQQVTLSCSPISGHRSVSWYQQTPGQGLQFLFEYFSETQRNKGNFPGRFSGRQFSNSRSEMNVSTLELGDSALYLCASSYSAARGSSYEQYFGPGTRLTVT.

The V and J genes are TRBV19 and TRBJ1-2; 9 nucleotides line up with TRBD1. Germline trimming cut 7 bases from V and 4 bases from J; bases unmatched to any gene: 19. The CDR3 consists of 18 residues. The germline gives CDR1 LNHDA, CDR2 SQIVND (reference sequence). The CDR3 nucleotides read TGTGCCAGTACCCCTACCACACAGGGGGCTCAAAGGCTCTATGGCTACACCTTC. Translated, it gives CASTPTTQGAQRLYGYTF.